Listed below are T cell receptor beta chains from one sample, sequenced in a study of blood T cells in healthy people across ages. From the 5' RACE reads, TCRdb called clonotypes with MiXCR, one entry per CDR3 protein. The table lists hundreds of thousands of distinct CDR3 sequences, around 43% of them singletons. What was sequenced was blood. Receptor source: an elderly man in good health. Both conserved end residues are part of each CDR3. The D gene is left open where the match is weak. Clone sizes are given selectively: once, few, many, or a class where the clone is expanded.

TRBD2,TRBV2,TRBJ2-5,NA,CASSDALAGGTETQYF,TGTGCCAGCAGTGACGCCCTAGCGGGGGGCACCGAGACCCAGTACTTC
TRBD2,TRBV7-9,TRBJ2-5,many,CASSLDQRGVQETQYF,TGTGCCAGCAGCTTAGATCAACGGGGGGTCCAAGAGACCCAGTACTTC
NA,TRBV7-6,TRBJ2-7,NA,CASSPSTSIASYEQYF,TGTGCCAGCAGTCCCTCCACTAGCATAGCGTCCTACGAGCAGTACTTC
TRBD1,TRBV7-2,TRBJ1-1,few,CASSLGQGVGLNTEAFF,TGTGCCAGCAGCTTGGGACAGGGGGTAGGCCTGAACACTGAAGCTTTCTTT
TRBD1,TRBV20-1,TRBJ2-7,NA,CSASIAGGPSSYNEQYF,TGCAGTGCTAGTATTGCAGGGGGCCCTAGCTCCTACAATGAGCAGTACTTC
TRBD1,TRBV7-2,TRBJ2-7,NA,CASSSSYRDRDEQYF,TGTGCCAGCAGCTCGAGTTACCGGGACAGGGACGAGCAGTACTTC
TRBD2,TRBV24-1,TRBJ2-3,few,CATSDPTPDSGVTDTQYF,TGTGCCACCAGTGATCCTACTCCGGATAGCGGGGTCACAGATACGCAGTATTTT
TRBD1,TRBV7-8,TRBJ2-7,few,CASSLAENRGREQYF,TGTGCCAGCAGCTTAGCCGAAAACAGGGGGAGGGAGCAGTACTTC
NA,TRBV14,TRBJ2-1,few,CASSRTSYNEQFF,TGTGCCAGCAGCCGAACCTCGTACAATGAGCAGTTCTTC
TRBD1,TRBV28,TRBJ2-7,NA,CASSIPAGGTYEQYF,TGTGCCAGCAGCATCCCCGCAGGGGGAACCTACGAGCAGTACTTC
TRBD1,TRBV7-8,TRBJ1-5,NA,CASSLGGQLRNQPQHF,TGTGCCAGCAGCTTAGGGGGACAGCTCCGAAATCAGCCCCAGCATTTT
TRBD1,TRBV5-1,TRBJ2-5,many,CASSLGQGVRETQYF,TGCGCCAGCAGCTTGGGACAGGGGGTACGAGAGACCCAGTACTTC
NA,TRBV7-2,TRBJ2-5,NA,CASSTPRGYRDQYF,TGTGCCAGCAGCACCCCCAGGGGATATCGGGATCAGTACTTC
NA,TRBV6-5,TRBJ1-2,NA,CASSYSRGNYGYTF,TGTGCCAGCAGTTACTCACGGGGGAACTATGGCTACACCTTC
NA,TRBV7-3,TRBJ2-3,few,CASRGETSDTQYF,TGTGCCAGCAGAGGGGAGACTTCAGATACGCAGTATTTT
NA,TRBV30,TRBJ2-5,NA,CAWGPLRNEQYF,TGTGCCTGGGGACCCCTCCGGAATGAGCAGTACTTC
TRBD2,TRBV20-1,TRBJ2-5,NA,CSAVPPAGGHQETQYF,TGCAGTGCTGTACCCCCAGCGGGGGGGCATCAAGAGACCCAGTACTTC
NA,TRBV6-5,TRBJ2-5,few,CASSDTVTRETQYF,TGTGCCAGCAGTGATACTGTGACTAGGGAGACCCAGTACTTC
TRBD1,TRBV20-1,TRBJ1-1,NA,CSAYRGGTEAFF,TGCAGTGCTTACAGGGGCGGGACTGAAGCTTTCTTT
TRBD1,TRBV10-3,TRBJ1-1,NA,CAISESVRGDGDTEAFF,TGTGCCATCAGTGAGTCGGTCAGGGGGGACGGTGACACTGAAGCTTTCTTT
NA,TRBV29-1,TRBJ2-3,many,CSVEAVVRYTDTQYF,TGCAGCGTTGAAGCGGTAGTCAGATACACAGATACGCAGTATTTT
TRBD2,TRBV12-3/TRBV12-4,TRBJ2-7,once,CASILATGGNNEQYF,TGTGCCAGCATACTTGCGACGGGAGGGAACAATGAGCAGTACTTC
TRBD2,TRBV7-2,TRBJ2-7,NA,CASSLVASGSHEQYF,TGTGCCAGCAGCTTAGTGGCTAGCGGGAGCCACGAGCAGTACTTC
TRBD1,TRBV7-2,TRBJ2-7,many,CASSRSEDRVSDEQYF,TGTGCCAGCAGTCGTTCCGAGGACAGGGTTTCGGACGAGCAGTACTTC
TRBD1,TRBV6-6,TRBJ2-7,once,CASSPKKGQGSYEQYF,TGTGCCAGCAGTCCCAAGAAGGGACAGGGGTCCTACGAGCAGTACTTC
TRBD1,TRBV7-2,TRBJ1-2,few,CASRPTGDSYGYTF,TGTGCCAGCAGGCCAACAGGGGACAGCTATGGCTACACCTTC
NA,TRBV6-4,TRBJ2-7,NA,CASSSEEGSYEQYF,TGTGCCAGCAGTTCCGAGGAGGGTTCCTACGAGCAGTACTTC
TRBD1,TRBV4-2,TRBJ2-5,NA,CARSQSGGETQYF,TGTGCCCGCAGCCAATCAGGGGGAGAGACCCAGTACTTC
TRBD2,TRBV2,TRBJ2-1,few,CASSRTSGNVDEQFF,TGTGCCAGCAGCCGGACTAGCGGGAATGTCGATGAGCAGTTCTTC
NA,TRBV20-1,TRBJ2-3,NA,CSATKDSHDATDTQYF,TGCAGTGCTACCAAGGACAGTCACGACGCTACAGATACGCAGTATTTT
NA,TRBV5-1,TRBJ2-3,NA,CASSRGDGAGLASTDTQYF,TGCGCCAGCAGCAGGGGAGACGGGGCCGGCCTAGCTAGCACAGATACGCAGTATTTT
TRBD1,TRBV7-2,TRBJ2-7,few,CASSPGQGIYEQYF,TGTGCCAGCAGCCCGGGACAGGGAATCTACGAGCAGTACTTC
TRBD1,TRBV5-1,TRBJ1-1,NA,CASSRGDRGTRPEAFF,TGCGCCAGCAGCAGGGGGGACAGGGGGACGAGACCTGAAGCTTTCTTT
NA,TRBV11-2,TRBJ1-5,once,CASSNSSNQPQHF,TGTGCCAGCAGCAACAGTAGCAATCAGCCCCAGCATTTT
NA,TRBV20-1,TRBJ1-4,NA,CSARKGSNEKLFF,TGCAGTGCTAGGAAGGGGTCAAATGAAAAACTGTTTTTT
NA,TRBV3-1,TRBJ1-6,NA,CASSQAPGSPLHF,TGTGCCAGCAGCCAAGCTCCAGGTTCACCCCTCCACTTT
NA,TRBV20-1,TRBJ1-1,NA,CSAPRGRGTEAFF,TGCAGTGCTCCCAGGGGTCGTGGCACTGAAGCTTTCTTT
NA,TRBV14,TRBJ2-2,NA,CASSQATGRITGELFF,TGTGCCAGCAGCCAAGCCACAGGGAGAATCACCGGGGAGCTGTTTTTT
NA,TRBV7-2,TRBJ1-2,NA,CASSLQGTNGYTF,TGTGCCAGCAGCTTACAGGGGACAAATGGCTACACCTTC
TRBD1,TRBV15,TRBJ2-1,NA,CATSSDRQGPYNEQFF,TGTGCCACCAGCAGTGATAGACAGGGCCCCTACAATGAGCAGTTCTTC
NA,TRBV10-3,TRBJ1-1,NA,CAISGGRDTEAFF,TGTGCCATCAGTGGGGGCAGGGACACTGAAGCTTTCTTT
NA,TRBV7-2,TRBJ2-3,few,CASTRGGKSTDTQYF,TGTGCCAGCACGAGAGGGGGGAAGAGCACAGATACGCAGTATTTT
NA,TRBV5-1,TRBJ2-7,few,CASRGNIYEQYF,TGCGCCAGCAGAGGGAACATATACGAGCAGTACTTC
NA,TRBV3-1,TRBJ2-7,NA,CASSEDTSYNEQYF,TGTGCCAGCAGCGAAGACACTAGCTACAATGAGCAGTACTTC
TRBD2,TRBV4-3,TRBJ2-7,many,CASSQGADRLAGAEQYF,TGCGCCAGCAGCCAAGGGGCCGACAGACTAGCGGGAGCCGAGCAGTACTTC
TRBD1,TRBV6-1,TRBJ2-1,NA,CASSEIRQGQFF,TGTGCCAGCAGTGAAATACGACAGGGGCAGTTCTTC
TRBD2,TRBV7-3,TRBJ2-1,few,CASSLSPTSGIYNEQFF,TGTGCCAGCAGCTTAAGCCCCACTAGCGGGATCTACAATGAGCAGTTCTTC
TRBD1,TRBV6-6,TRBJ2-7,NA,CASSSPGQAYEQYF,TGTGCCAGCAGTTCGCCGGGACAGGCCTACGAGCAGTACTTC
NA,TRBV20-1,TRBJ2-3,NA,CSASGLKGGDADTQYF,TGCAGTGCTAGTGGACTAAAAGGGGGGGATGCAGATACGCAGTATTTT
TRBD1,TRBV6-5,TRBJ2-1,NA,CACSSRTGPSYNEQFF,TGTGCCTGCAGTTCCAGGACAGGGCCTTCCTACAATGAGCAGTTCTTC
NA,TRBV7-8,TRBJ2-1,NA,CASSPRDTNNEQFF,TGTGCCAGCAGCCCCCGGGACACGAACAATGAGCAGTTCTTC
TRBD1,TRBV5-1,TRBJ2-1,NA,CASSFSTGTGYSEQFF,TGCGCCAGCAGCTTTTCAACGGGGACAGGGTATAGTGAGCAGTTCTTC
NA,TRBV20-1,TRBJ1-2,NA,CSAIDPKDYGYTF,TGCAGTGCGATTGACCCGAAGGACTATGGCTACACCTTC
TRBD1,TRBV12-3/TRBV12-4,TRBJ1-2,few,CASSLRGRVMNGYTF,TGTGCCAGCAGTTTGAGGGGGCGGGTAATGAATGGCTACACCTTC
TRBD1,TRBV2,TRBJ1-4,NA,CANRDRATNEKLFF,TGTGCCAACCGGGACAGGGCAACTAATGAAAAACTGTTTTTT
NA,TRBV5-1,TRBJ1-2,NA,CASSLDPTYGYTF,TGCGCCAGCAGCTTGGACCCAACCTATGGCTACACCTTC
NA,TRBV6-5,TRBJ2-5,NA,CASKPAGSTETQYF,TGTGCCAGCAAGCCTGCCGGGAGTACAGAGACCCAGTACTTC
TRBD2,TRBV10-3,TRBJ2-1,many,CAISQGLAGDEQFF,TGTGCCATCAGCCAGGGACTAGCGGGGGATGAGCAGTTCTTC